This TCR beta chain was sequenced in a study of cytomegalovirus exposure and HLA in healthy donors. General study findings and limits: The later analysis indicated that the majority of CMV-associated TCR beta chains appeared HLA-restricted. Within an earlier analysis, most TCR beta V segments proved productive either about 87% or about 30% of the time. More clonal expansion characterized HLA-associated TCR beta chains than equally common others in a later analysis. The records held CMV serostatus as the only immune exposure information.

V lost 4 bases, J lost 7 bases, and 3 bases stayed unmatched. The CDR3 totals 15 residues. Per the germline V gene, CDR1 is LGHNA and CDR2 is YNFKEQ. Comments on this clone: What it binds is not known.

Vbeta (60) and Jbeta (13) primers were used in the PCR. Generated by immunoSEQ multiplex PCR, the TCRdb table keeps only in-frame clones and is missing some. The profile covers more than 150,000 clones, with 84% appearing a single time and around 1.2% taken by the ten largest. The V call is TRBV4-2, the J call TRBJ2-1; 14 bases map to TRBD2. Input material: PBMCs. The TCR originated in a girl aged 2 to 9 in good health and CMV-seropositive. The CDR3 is CASSLRLAGGNEQFF. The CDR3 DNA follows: TGTGCCAGCAGCCTTCGACTAGCGGGAGGGAATGAGCAGTTCTTC.